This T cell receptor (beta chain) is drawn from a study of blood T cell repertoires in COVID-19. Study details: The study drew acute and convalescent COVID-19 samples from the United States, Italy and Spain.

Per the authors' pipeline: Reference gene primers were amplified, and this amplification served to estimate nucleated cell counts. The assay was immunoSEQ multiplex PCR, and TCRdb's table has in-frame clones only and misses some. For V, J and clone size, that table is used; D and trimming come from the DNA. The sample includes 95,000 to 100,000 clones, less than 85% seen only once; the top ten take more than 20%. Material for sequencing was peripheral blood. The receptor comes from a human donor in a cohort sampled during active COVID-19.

The CDR3 loop reads CASSQTAQGNEQYF. The DNA for the CDR3 is TGCGCCAGCAGCCAGACCGCCCAGGGTAACGAGCAGTACTTC. The rearrangement links TRBV4-3 to TRBJ2-7; D perhaps matches TRBD1 (5 bases). The CDR3 loop spans 14 amino acids. Germline CDR1 LGHNA, CDR2 YSLEER. V gave up 3 bases and J gave up 5 bases, with 14 bases separating them.